These 18 T cell receptor beta chains originate from one sample sequenced in a study of cytomegalovirus exposure and HLA in healthy donors. 13 Jbeta primers and 60 Vbeta primers were used for the PCR. Clones were read by immunoSEQ multiplex PCR, and TCRdb kept only the in-frame ones, dropping some. The repertoire has tens of thousands of clones, about 71% of them found once; the top ten carry more than 7%. Sequencing was done on a sample of PBMCs. These TCRs come from a man in his 60s in good health and CMV-seronegative.

CDR3 coding DNA: TGTGCCAGCAGTCATGGGACAGGCTACAATGAGCAGTTCTTC. Translation gives CASSHGTGYNEQFF. The chain is built from TRBV7-2 and TRBJ2-1, with 8 bases fitting TRBD1. Germline lookup yields CDR1 SGHTA and CDR2 FQGNSA. The CDR3 spans 14 residues. The V and J ends lost 6 bases and 3 bases, in that order; junction bases with no gene match: 4.

The rearrangement joins TRBV5-3 to TRBJ1-6; D may be TRBD1 (6 bases). TRBV5-3 has ORF status, its function being uncertain. The CDR3 extends over 11 amino acids. In DNA form, the CDR3 reads TGTGCTAGGGATGTTGACAGGCCTCTCCACTTT. Protein: CARDVDRPLHF.

The V gene is TRBV6-1, the J gene TRBJ1-2; no clear D. V lost 3 bases and J 6 bases, leaving 11 bases between the germline ends. Germline V gene lookup returns CDR1 MNHNS and CDR2 SASEGT. The CDR3 contains 13 residues. The CDR3 loop is CASSDMAVHGYTF. DNA for the CDR3: TGTGCCAGCAGTGATATGGCAGTCCATGGCTACACCTTC.

This rearrangement joins TRBV7-6 to TRBJ2-3; D remains unclear. V lost 0 bases and J 2 bases, leaving 6 bases between the germline ends. This CDR3 has 14 amino acids. The germline V gene has CDR1 SGHVS and CDR2 FNYEAQ. As DNA, the CDR3 is TGTGCCAGCAGCTTAGCCCCCTACACAGATACGCAGTATTTT. This gives the protein CASSLAPYTDTQYF.

The J gene is TRBJ2-5, the V gene TRBV10-3, with D unresolved. The germline CDR1 and CDR2 sequences are ENHRY and SYGVKD. Trimming removed 10 bases from V and 0 bases from J, with 6 bases in between. This CDR3 contains 11 residues. The CDR3, as DNA: TGTGCCACCGCGAACCAAGAGACCCAGTACTTC. Amino acids: CATANQETQYF.

The V call is TRBV27, the J call TRBJ2-7; 9 nucleotides line up with TRBD1. The CDR3 is made up of 14 amino acids. Germline CDR1 is MNHEY and CDR2 is SMNVEV (reference sequence). The V segment lost 6 bases and the J segment 4 bases; nucleotides outside the gene matches: 7. The CDR3 DNA is TGTGCCAGCAGCAGTACAGGGGGCAGATACGAGCAGTACTTC. Residues: CASSSTGGRYEQYF.

This clone showed up just once. The gene calls are TRBV5-6 and TRBJ1-4; maybe TRBD1 (5 bases). The CDR3 is 15 amino acids. Trimming stripped 4 bases from V and 6 bases from J, with 16 bases between. Germline V gene lookup returns CDR1 SGHDT and CDR2 YYEEEE. CDR3 residues: CASSGIQGKYEKLFF. CDR3 sequence (DNA): TGTGCCAGCAGCGGGATCCAGGGAAAGTATGAAAAACTGTTTTTT.

The CDR3 sequence: CSVQGGGTDTQYF. CDR3 DNA sequence: TGCAGCGTTCAAGGGGGCGGCACAGATACGCAGTATTTT. This chain links TRBV29-1 with TRBJ2-3, with 7 bases lining up with TRBD1. This CDR3 contains 13 residues. J gave up 1 base and V 5 bases, and 3 bases lay outside the gene matches. Looked up from germline, CDR1 is SQVTM and CDR2 is ANQGSEA.

V and J are TRBV4-1 and TRBJ2-7, with D possibly TRBD1 on 5 matching bases. Germline CDR1 reads MGHRA; CDR2 reads YSYEKL. The V end lost 4 bases, the J end lost 2 bases, and 9 bases lay between the germline ends. The CDR3 extends over 13 amino acids. The chain's CDR3 is CASSLDKAYEQYF. The CDR3 DNA follows: TGCGCCAGCAGCCTGGACAAAGCCTACGAGCAGTACTTC.

This clone was detected only a few times. V is TRBV28 and J is TRBJ1-1; D not certain. Trimming took 2 bases from V and 5 from J, leaving 12 bases between them. The CDR3 covers 14 residues. The germline CDR1 and CDR2 sequences are MDHEN and SYDVKM. The CDR3 bases are TGTGCCAGCAGTTTACCTTTACAGCCTACTGAAGCTTTCTTT. Translated: CASSLPLQPTEAFF. Supplemented by reference TRBV28 and TRBJ1-1, the full variable domain reads DVKVTQSSRYLVKRTGEKVFLECVQDMDHENMFWYRQDPGLGLRLIYFSYDVKMKEKGDIPEGYSVSREKKERFSLILESASTNQTSMYLCASSLPLQPTEAFFGQGTRLTVV.

With regard to this clone: The junction differs from germline at one of its ends, possibly a read error. The same CDR3 arises from other DNA sequences in this sample as well. The chain uses TRBV6-1 and TRBJ2-2, with D perhaps TRBD1 (6 bases). CDR1 and CDR2 (germline): MNHNS, SASEGT. The length of the CDR3 is 19 residues. The CDR3 DNA reads as TGTGCCAGCAGTGGAAAAAGCCGTCTAAGGGGGAGTGAAACCGGGGAGCTCTTTTTT. As protein: CASSGKSRLRGSETGELFF.

The V gene is TRBV6-5, the J gene TRBJ1-5, with unresolved D. The CDR3 contains 14 residues. V was pared by 7 bases and J by 9 bases, with 19 bases between. Looked up from germline, CDR1 is MNHEY and CDR2 is SVGAGI. CDR3 region: CASKTDGGSSPQHF. In DNA, the CDR3 is TGTGCCAGCAAGACGGACGGAGGGTCATCGCCCCAGCATTTT.

The chain recombines TRBV10-3 with TRBJ2-7; the D is unclear. Trimming removed 7 bases at V and 4 bases at J, with 17 bases between. The CDR3 contains 14 residues. CDR1 and CDR2 from the germline V gene are ENHRY and SYGVKD. The CDR3 spells CAIKPGYATYEQYF. CDR3 nucleotide sequence: TGTGCCATCAAACCCGGGTATGCTACATACGAGCAGTACTTC.

J is TRBJ1-1 and V is TRBV7-7; the D gene is possibly TRBD1 (5 bases). The CDR3 loop spans 15 amino acids. Germline V gives CDR1 SSHAT, CDR2 FNYEAQ (reference sequence). V was clipped by 7 bases and J by 0 bases, with 15 bases between them. The CDR3 sequence: CASIQGKTLNTEAFF. CDR3 DNA: TGTGCCAGCATCCAGGGAAAGACCTTGAACACTGAAGCTTTCTTT.

The chain links TRBV5-1 to TRBJ2-7, with a weak D call TRBD2 (6 bases). The CDR3 length is 16 residues. Germline V lookup: CDR1 SGHRS, CDR2 YFSETQ. Trimming pared 0 bases from V and 5 bases from J, leaving 18 bases between. CDR3 DNA sequence: TGCGCCAGCAGCTTGGAAGGGCGGGACGGTTTCGACGAGCAGTACTTC. The encoded protein is CASSLEGRDGFDEQYF.

With respect to this clone: An end of the junction differs from the germline gene, which may be a read error. The genes are TRBV7-7 and TRBJ2-5; D is perhaps TRBD1 (5 bases). This CDR3 has 18 residues. Per germline, CDR1 SSHAT and CDR2 FNYEAQ (reference sequence). The CDR3 sequence: CASSLDPGREVLSETQYF. CDR3 DNA sequence: TGTGCTAGCAGCTTAGACCCTGGCAGGGAAGTACTCTCAGAGACCCAGTACTTC.

V is TRBV5-6 and J is TRBJ2-5; TRBD1 is a possible D gene (5 bases). Germline V gene sequence: CDR1 SGHDT, CDR2 YYEEEE. Trimming took off 6 bases at V and 4 bases at J, with 16 bases between the two ends. This CDR3 contains 14 residues. The chain's CDR3 is CASTNLPRAETQYF. Here the CDR3 DNA reads TGTGCCAGCACCAATCTCCCCAGGGCAGAGACCCAGTACTTC.

This chain links TRBV5-1 with TRBJ2-7; TRBD2 matches 10 bases. The V and J ends lost 0 bases and 7 bases, in that order; junction bases with no gene match: 7. The germline V gene has CDR1 SGHRS and CDR2 YFSETQ. The CDR3 consists of 15 residues. For the CDR3, the DNA is TGCGCCAGCAGCTTGGCTAGCGGGAGTGCGGAAGAGCAGTACTTC. Protein sequence: CASSLASGSAEEQYF.